Included here is one T cell receptor beta chain sequence, with context. This specimen belongs to a study of shared clonotypes between healthy human individuals. On the study more broadly: CD8 memory received one plate per donor, CD8 naive two, CD4 memory three and CD4 naive three.

Data came from immunoSEQ multiplex PCR; TCRdb stores just in-frame clones and leaves some out. The sample records approximately 320,000 clones, 80% to 90% being singletons. Germline CDR1 and CDR2: MDHEN and SYDVKM. CDR3 length equals 16 residues. Trimming removed 4 bases at V and 9 bases at J, with 19 bases between. The sample comprised memory CD8+ T cells sorted from blood. The subset: CD45RO+ cells pooled with CCR7-negative TemRA cells. This clonotype was obtained from a man aged 18 to 29 in good health. This chain connects TRBV28 to TRBJ1-6; maybe TRBD1 (6 bases). The chain's CDR3 is CASSSPDSEVISPLHF. The CDR3 DNA sequence: TGTGCCAGCAGTTCCCCGGACAGCGAGGTAATTTCACCCCTCCACTTT.